This TCR beta chain is drawn from a study of T cells after yellow fever vaccination (dated by TCRdb to the late 2010s). Some background on the complete study: Libraries from fractions with low cell numbers were prepared with the SMART-Seq v4 Ultra Low Input RNA kit. Blood was drawn at multiple timepoints before and after primary and secondary immunization, with bulk PBMC replicates and cell subsets isolated. To track T-cell clones before and after primary and booster YFV17D yellow fever vaccination, bulk TCR alpha and beta repertoires were sequenced longitudinally. Two healthy male donors made up the cohort, one aged 18 to 30 years and the other aged 30 to 40 years. Overall study outcomes, separate from this receptor: The secondary T-cell response was found to be weaker but faster than the primary response, with a peak reached on day 5 rather than on day 15. Because the study included only two donors, the extent to which the findings can be generalized is limited. A small fraction of clonotypes appeared in both the CD4 and CD8 compartments, likely as a result of convergent recombination. Because abundant contaminating clonotypes from the bulk population could be contained in FACS-sorted repertoires, computational filtering was required. Most clones expanded after primary vaccination (around 96% of CD4 and roughly 91% of CD8) were re-detected after the booster, suggesting that broad memory maintenance occurred.

TCRdb records Illumina NovaSeq 6000 as the sequencer. Synthesis of TCR cDNA relied on 5'RACE template switching, a step that introduced a universal primer site along with unique molecular identifiers. cDNA synthesis was primed from both the TCR alpha and TCR beta constant segments. Library amplification used two PCR steps, and the second PCR step added sample barcodes and sequencing adapters. Libraries were sequenced on Illumina HiSeq 2500 (2x100 bp) or NovaSeq (2x150 bp). The authors' analysis ran thus. MIGEC was used to demultiplex reads and collapse the reads into UMI consensus sequences, and MiXCR was used for V(D)J alignment. Vaccine-responding clonotypes were identified with edgeR using replicate PBMC samples, with FDR below 0.01 and a log2 fold change above 5 up to day 15 being required. Bulk clonotypes were assigned CD4 or CD8 identity according to which sequenced CD4 or CD8 repertoire held them at higher abundance. The public sequencing data were trimmed at Q25 with fastp and processed into clonotypes with MiXCR by TCRdb, which kept only in-frame beta chains. Entries that share a CDR3 protein sequence are merged under the most common genes and DNA. In this record, the V and J calls reflect TCRdb's handling and not the investigators' own analysis. Here the sample has about 200,000 distinct CDR3 sequences; approximately 3.3% occur a single time. The top ten constitute around 3% of the sample.

The trim is 4 bases for V and 5 bases for J, with a gap of 11 bases between the germline ends. CDR1 SGHNT and CDR2 YENEEA were looked up in the germline V gene. Its CDR3 holds 14 amino acids, cysteine through phenylalanine. This entry keeps only the CDR3 DNA: 42 bases, framed from base 1. This clonotype was counted at least ten times. Its specific antigen is unknown. There are no base qualities to consult, and no much larger clone falls within one base. Read against the paper, the sample's treatment or condition label means: live attenuated yellow fever vaccine strain. A standard Ficoll-Paque protocol was used to isolate PBMCs from peripheral blood. Dynabeads CD4 and CD8 positive selection kits were used to isolate the CD4 and CD8 T-cell fractions. TriZol was used to extract RNA from bulk PBMCs, CD4 and CD8 fractions, and dextramer-positive and dextramer-negative fractions.

This clonotype originated in a young man who received the YFV17D yellow fever vaccine. The material sequenced was CD4+ T cells sorted from PBMCs, taken 10 days after the yellow fever booster vaccination. The chain is assembled from TRBV11-3 and TRBJ2-2, with no D gene named confidently. CDR3 reads: CASSSLDGTGELFF. Here is the DNA: TGTGCCAGCAGCTCACTGGACGGGACCGGGGAGCTGTTTTTT.